A single sample gave rise to the 10 T cell receptor beta chains below, sequenced in a study of early T cells in non-severe SARS-CoV-2 infection. TCRdb independently ran MiXCR on the 5' RACE reads; one entry per CDR3 protein. The table lists tens of thousands of distinct CDR3 sequences, about 4.5% of them singletons. Sequenced input: whole blood. These receptors all come from an adult who was a healthcare worker with PCR-confirmed SARS-CoV-2 infection or an uninfected control (not recorded which).

The chain links TRBV12-3 or TRBV12-4 to TRBJ2-7; 7 bases match TRBD1. Germline trimming cut 4 bases from V and 7 bases from J; bases unmatched to any gene: 4. The CDR3 has 12 amino acids. The CDR3 coding sequence is TGTGCCAGCAGTTCACAGGGGCGTGAGCAGTACTTC. Residues: CASSSQGREQYF.

This clonotype occurred many times. The chain combines TRBV7-2 with TRBJ1-4; tentative D call: TRBD1 (5 bases). CDR1 SGHTA and CDR2 FQGNSA come from the germline V gene. The germline V and J ends were trimmed by 5 bases and 3 bases, with 13 bases remaining between them. CDR3 length: 15 residues. As DNA, the CDR3 is TGTGCCAGCAGCATGGGGGGTAGGGCTAATGAAAAACTGTTTTTT. Translation: CASSMGGRANEKLFF.

The chain is built from TRBV5-4 and TRBJ2-2; TRBD2 agrees at 8 bases. Germline values: CDR1 SGHNT, CDR2 YYREEE (reference sequence). The length of the CDR3 is 16 residues. Unmatched junction bases numbered 11, after V lost 4 bases and J lost 6 bases. The CDR3 DNA is TGTGCCAGCAGCCCAACTAGCGGAATCGGCCCCGGGGAGCTGTTTTTT. Its protein product is CASSPTSGIGPGELFF.

There are many counts of this clonotype. The chain joins TRBV4-3 to TRBJ2-1; 10 positions match TRBD2. With V trimmed by 0 bases and J by 9 bases, 5 bases remained unmatched. Germline loops: CDR1 LGHNA, CDR2 YSLEER. The CDR3 is made up of 15 amino acids. The CDR3 DNA reads TGCGCCAGCAGCCAAGACACTAGCGGGATTCGTGAGCAGTTCTTC. Encoded protein: CASSQDTSGIREQFF.

At least ten counts were recorded for this clonotype. This chain connects TRBV5-1 to TRBJ2-2, with no clear D. Per the germline V gene, CDR1 is SGHRS and CDR2 is YFSETQ. V gave up 3 bases and J gave up 3 bases, with 12 bases separating them. The CDR3 spans 15 residues. The CDR3 reads CASSSRTYDTGELFF. In nucleotides, the CDR3 is TGCGCCAGCAGCTCCAGGACCTACGACACCGGGGAGCTGTTTTTT.

Many counts were recorded for this clonotype. The V call is TRBV29-1, the J call TRBJ1-2; a weak D match, TRBD1 (5 bases). The V end lost 3 bases, the J end lost 5 bases, and 13 bases lay between the germline ends. Germline-derived CDR1 and CDR2 are SQVTM and ANQGSEA. CDR3 length: 13 residues. The CDR3 here is CSVDQGWEYGYTF. The CDR3 nucleotides are TGCAGCGTTGACCAGGGATGGGAGTATGGCTACACCTTC.

This clonotype was found many times. CDR3 in amino acids: CASSEGTSWREQYF. Written as DNA, the CDR3 is TGTGCCAGCAGTGAAGGGACTAGCTGGCGTGAGCAGTACTTC. This chain connects TRBV2 to TRBJ2-7; 8 nucleotides agree with TRBD2. V dropped 1 base and J dropped 7; count of bases not matched to a gene: 6. This CDR3 has 14 residues. In germline, CDR1 is SNHLY, CDR2 FYNNEI. Looking up the rest from reference TRBV2 and TRBJ2-7 gives the full variable domain: EPEVTQTPSHQVTQMGQEVILRCVPISNHLYFYWYRQILGQKVEFLVSFYNNEISEKSEIFDDQFSVERPDGSNFTLKIRSTKLEDSAMYFCASSEGTSWREQYFGPGTRLTVT.

Many counts were recorded for this clonotype. The chain links TRBV7-2 to TRBJ2-7, with 10 bases identical to TRBD2. Germline V lookup: CDR1 SGHTA, CDR2 FQGNSA. CDR3 length: 13 residues. The J segment lost 6 bases and the V segment lost 5 bases, leaving 4 bases of the junction unmatched. The CDR3 region has the DNA TGTGCCAGCAGCAAAGCGGGAGGGCTCGAGCAGTACGTC. Its protein product is CASSKAGGLEQYV.

The sample holds many counts of this clonotype. The chain joins TRBV29-1 to TRBJ2-1; D is unclear. CDR1 SQVTM and CDR2 ANQGSEA come from the germline V gene. The CDR3 runs to 12 residues. The V end was cut by 3 bases, the J end by 4 bases, with 7 bases between. CDR3 sequence: CSVDSDYNEQFF. CDR3 in DNA: TGCAGCGTTGATTCAGATTACAATGAGCAGTTCTTC.

This clonotype occurred a few times. J is TRBJ1-4 and V is TRBV2; the D gene is possibly TRBD1 (5 bases). Germline V gene sequence: CDR1 SNHLY, CDR2 FYNNEI. The CDR3 length is 14 residues. V lost 8 bases, J lost 0 bases, and 10 bases lay in between. The CDR3 nucleotides are TGTGCCAGCCGAGGGACGGCAACTAATGAAAAACTGTTTTTT. Its protein product is CASRGTATNEKLFF.